The 23 T cell receptor beta chains below come from one sample, sequenced in a study of blood T cell repertoires in COVID-19. The method was immunoSEQ multiplex PCR; TCRdb's version includes in-frame clones alone and lacks a portion of them. The sample includes about 330,000 clones, roughly 90% of them seen just once. Sequenced material: peripheral blood. The origin of the receptors is a woman in her forties or fifties with active or convalescent COVID-19.

The chain uses TRBV28 and TRBJ2-5; 8 bases are a match to TRBD1. Germline-derived CDR1 and CDR2 are MDHEN and SYDVKM. Trimming cost V 3 bases and J 4 bases; bases outside gene matches: 7. CDR3 length: 15 residues. CDR3 nucleotides: TGTGCCAGCAGTTTTCCCAGGGGGCCAGGAGAGACCCAGTACTTC. Translated: CASSFPRGPGETQYF.

The chain has TRBV28 and TRBJ2-7; 8 nucleotides agree with TRBD2. This CDR3 comprises 14 residues. V gave up 6 bases and J gave up 2 bases; unmatched junction bases: 6. In germline, CDR1 is MDHEN, CDR2 SYDVKM. The CDR3 nucleotides read TGTGCCAGCAGACTTACTAGCGGTCCCTACGAGCAGTACTTC. It codes for CASRLTSGPYEQYF. Full variable domain (rest looked up from reference TRBV28 and TRBJ2-7): DVKVTQSSRYLVKRTGEKVFLECVQDMDHENMFWYRQDPGLGLRLIYFSYDVKMKEKGDIPEGYSVSREKKERFSLILESASTNQTSMYLCASRLTSGPYEQYFGPGTRLTVT.

This sequence joins TRBV12-3 or TRBV12-4 and TRBJ2-7, with TRBD1 identical over 7 bases. The ends lost 6 bases at V and 6 bases at J; junction bases unmatched: 5. This CDR3 spans 12 amino acids. CDR3 in amino acids: CASSPGGPEQYF. The CDR3 DNA reads TGTGCCAGCAGCCCAGGGGGTCCCGAGCAGTACTTC.

This chain joins TRBV7-9 and TRBJ2-1, with D perhaps matching TRBD1 (6 bases). CDR1 is SEHNR and CDR2 is FQNEAQ in the germline V gene (reference sequence). Trimming shortened V by 5 bases and J by 3 bases, and 14 bases separated the two germline ends. This CDR3 comprises 15 residues. The CDR3 DNA follows: TGTGCCAGCAGCCTAGGGACACCCCGCTACAATGAGCAGTTCTTC. Its translation is CASSLGTPRYNEQFF. Variable domain in full (rest from reference TRBV7-9 and TRBJ2-1): DTGVSQNPRHKITKRGQNVTFRCDPISEHNRLYWYRQTLGQGPEFLTYFQNEAQLEKSRLLSDRFSAERPKGSFSTLEIQRTEQGDSAMYLCASSLGTPRYNEQFFGPGTRLTVL.

The chain recombines TRBV6-5 with TRBJ2-7; 9 nucleotides align to TRBD1. CDR1 is MNHEY and CDR2 is SVGAGI in the germline V gene. This CDR3 has 13 amino acids. V shed 4 bases and J 7 bases; nucleotides not matched to a gene: 5. CDR3 coding DNA: TGTGCCAGCAGTTCCACAGGGGGCAGGGAGCAGTACTTC. Translated, it gives CASSSTGGREQYF.

This chain links TRBV7-9 with TRBJ1-3, with 7 bases matching TRBD1. Trimming took 7 bases from V and 1 from J; bases not matched to a gene: 4. The CDR3 runs to 14 residues. Germline V gene lookup returns CDR1 SEHNR and CDR2 FQNEAQ (reference sequence). CDR3 in amino acids: CASNKGASGNTIYF. The CDR3 DNA follows: TGTGCCAGCAATAAGGGGGCTTCTGGAAACACCATATATTTT.

The J gene is TRBJ2-5, the V gene TRBV29-1; D might be TRBD1 (5 bases). The CDR3 is made up of 12 amino acids. Looked up from germline, CDR1 is SQVTM and CDR2 is ANQGSEA. Trimming removed 6 bases from V and 5 bases from J, with 13 bases in between. This chain's CDR3 is CSVIRAGETQYF. The DNA of the CDR3 is TGCAGCGTGATTAGGGCAGGGGAGACCCAGTACTTC.

The chain has TRBV3-1 (or the pseudogene TRBV3-2) and TRBJ2-3, with 12 bases matching TRBD1. This CDR3 comprises 17 residues. Trimming at V came to 0 bases and at J to 8 bases, leaving 9 bases not matched to a gene. From germline, CDR1 is LGHDT and CDR2 YNNKEL (reference sequence). The CDR3 sequence is CASSQEGDRGLLGTQYF. The CDR3 DNA reads TGTGCCAGCAGCCAAGAAGGGGACAGGGGGCTTCTTGGTACGCAGTATTTT.

This clone was counted a single time. The V call is TRBV5-1, the J call TRBJ2-3, with 13 bases identical to TRBD2. CDR1 is SGHRS, CDR2 YFSETQ, per germline. The CDR3 runs 16 residues. V lost 0 bases and J lost 6; bases outside the gene matches: 4. The CDR3 loop is CASSLGTSGSGDTQYF. Written as DNA, the CDR3 is TGCGCCAGCAGCTTGGGGACTAGCGGGAGCGGGGATACGCAGTATTTT.

The chain combines TRBV7-9 with TRBJ1-2; 9 positions agree with TRBD1. The V segment lost 3 bases and the J segment 2 bases; nucleotides outside the gene matches: 1. This CDR3 is 14 amino acids long. Germline CDR1 reads SEHNR; CDR2 reads FQNEAQ (reference sequence). The CDR3 loop is CASSFGQGNYGYTF. In DNA form, the CDR3 reads TGTGCCAGCAGCTTTGGACAGGGGAACTATGGCTACACCTTC. Filled out from reference TRBV7-9 and TRBJ1-2, the complete variable domain reads DTGVSQNPRHKITKRGQNVTFRCDPISEHNRLYWYRQTLGQGPEFLTYFQNEAQLEKSRLLSDRFSAERPKGSFSTLEIQRTEQGDSAMYLCASSFGQGNYGYTFGSGTRLTVV.

The J gene is TRBJ1-2, the V gene TRBV2; no firm D call. CDR1 is SNHLY, CDR2 FYNNEI, per germline. Deletions cut 8 bases from V and 6 bases from J, with 13 bases between. The CDR3 covers 12 residues. The CDR3 loop is CASLEDSNGYTF. The DNA of the CDR3 is TGTGCCAGCCTGGAGGATTCGAATGGCTACACCTTC.

V is TRBV27 and J is TRBJ1-5, with D possibly matching TRBD1 (6 bases). The length of the CDR3 is 15 residues. Germline V gene lookup returns CDR1 MNHEY and CDR2 SMNVEV (reference sequence). V lost 3 bases to trimming and J lost 5 bases, with 14 bases between them. CDR3 sequence (DNA): TGTGCCAGCAGTTTTGCAGGGGTAATGGATCAGCCCCAGCATTTT. As protein: CASSFAGVMDQPQHF.

This clone was counted between two and nine times. The J gene is TRBJ1-1, the V gene TRBV27, with 7 bases identical to TRBD1. Trimming removed 6 bases from V and 2 bases from J; junction bases left unmatched: 6. The CDR3 is 14 residues long. Per germline, CDR1 MNHEY and CDR2 SMNVEV (reference sequence). The CDR3 nucleotides read TGTGCCAGCAGGACACAGGGGCCAAACACTGAAGCTTTCTTT. It yields the protein CASRTQGPNTEAFF.

The chain employs TRBV6-5 and TRBJ1-1; D is perhaps TRBD1 (6 bases). Germline V gene lookup returns CDR1 MNHEY and CDR2 SVGAGI. The length of the CDR3 is 13 residues. Trimming took 4 bases from V and 9 from J, leaving 15 bases between them. The CDR3 protein is CASSLGLQGKAFF. In DNA form, the CDR3 reads TGTGCCAGCAGTTTGGGCCTCCAGGGGAAAGCTTTCTTT.

This chain links TRBV3-1 (or the pseudogene TRBV3-2) with TRBJ1-2; tentative D call: TRBD1 (5 bases). Germline CDR1 is LGHDT and CDR2 is YNNKEL (reference sequence). This CDR3 comprises 14 residues. Trimming took 4 bases from V and 4 from J, leaving 13 bases between them. For the CDR3, the DNA is TGTGCCAGCAGCCCCACCGACAGTCCCTATGGCTACACCTTC. It specifies CASSPTDSPYGYTF.

The chain joins TRBV4-3 to TRBJ2-2; 16 positions agree with TRBD2. V was pared by 0 bases and J by 4 bases, with 8 bases of the junction left unmatched. Germline V gene data show CDR1 as LGHNA and CDR2 as YSLEER. This CDR3 comprises 20 residues. The CDR3 bases are TGCGCCAGCAGCCAAGATCTAGGGACTAGCGGGAGGGTTGGCACCGGGGAGCTGTTTTTT. It translates to CASSQDLGTSGRVGTGELFF.

The genes are TRBV28 and TRBJ1-1; no definite D call. CDR3 size: 14 residues. Trimming pared 4 bases from V and 1 base from J, leaving 10 bases between. CDR1 and CDR2 (germline): MDHEN, SYDVKM. DNA of the CDR3: TGTGCCAGCAGTTCCGGTGGTGAGAACACTGAAGCTTTCTTT. Amino acid sequence: CASSSGGENTEAFF.

The rearrangement uses TRBV19 and TRBJ1-1, with 10 bases identical to TRBD1. Germline CDR1 is LNHDA and CDR2 is SQIVND (reference sequence). The CDR3 spans 16 residues. J was trimmed by 4 bases and V by 6 bases; bases with no gene match: 11. CDR3 sequence reads: CASRPRDRGFGTEAFF. DNA of the CDR3: TGTGCCAGTAGACCCAGGGACAGGGGTTTTGGCACTGAAGCTTTCTTT.

This chain connects TRBV2 to TRBJ1-1; TRBD1 is a possible D gene (5 bases). The germline gives CDR1 SNHLY, CDR2 FYNNEI. This CDR3 comprises 14 residues. Trimming took off 6 bases at V and 1 base at J, with 12 bases between the two ends. In DNA form, the CDR3 reads TGTGCCAGCAGCCCGGGACTCCCGAACACTGAAGCTTTCTTT. Protein sequence: CASSPGLPNTEAFF.

V gene TRBV5-6 combines with J gene TRBJ2-2; D is unclear. The CDR3 is 13 residues long. Germline CDR1 and CDR2: SGHDT and YYEEEE. Trimming removed 4 bases from V and 3 bases from J, with 7 bases in between. The CDR3 loop reads CASSPFYTGELFF. In DNA form, the CDR3 reads TGTGCCAGCAGCCCGTTTTACACCGGGGAGCTGTTTTTT. Combining the CDR3 with reference TRBV5-6 and TRBJ2-2 gives the whole variable domain DAGVTQSPTHLIKTRGQQVTLRCSPKSGHDTVSWYQQALGQGPQFIFQYYEEEERQRGNFPDRFSGHQFPNYSSELNVNALLLGDSALYLCASSPFYTGELFFGEGSRLTVL.

The chain recombines TRBV2 with TRBJ1-2; D not certain. The CDR3 totals 10 residues. CDR1 and CDR2 (germline): SNHLY, FYNNEI. The ends were cut back, 10 bases at V and 2 bases at J, with 5 bases in the middle. CDR3 protein: CANFNYGYTF. For the CDR3, the DNA is TGTGCCAACTTCAACTATGGCTACACCTTC.

The gene calls are TRBV30 and TRBJ2-5; 8 bases line up with TRBD1. The germline CDR1 and CDR2 sequences are GTSNPN and SVGIG (reference sequence). With V trimmed by 0 bases and J by 9 bases, 0 bases remained unmatched. The CDR3 loop spans 11 amino acids. CDR3 protein: CAWSVDRAQYF. CDR3 bases: TGTGCCTGGAGTGTGGACAGGGCCCAGTACTTC.

The gene calls are TRBV30 and TRBJ1-1; 7 bases are a match to TRBD1. V shed 5 bases and J 0 bases; nucleotides not matched to a gene: 9. This CDR3 has 15 amino acids. Germline V CDR1 and CDR2: GTSNPN, SVGIG (reference sequence). The chain's CDR3 is CAWGWDRYMNTEAFF. The CDR3 DNA reads TGTGCCTGGGGATGGGACAGATATATGAACACTGAAGCTTTCTTT.